One sample yielded the 6 T cell receptor beta chains listed below, sequenced in a study of shared clonotypes between healthy human individuals. Profiled with immunoSEQ multiplex PCR; TCRdb holds only in-frame clones, not every one. The table includes some 1,600,000 clones, approximately 98% detected once. The sample was naive CD4+ T cells sorted from blood. Stated subset: CD45RA+ positively selected. These receptors were taken from a man aged 25 to 40 in good health.

The chain recombines TRBV28 with TRBJ2-3; 10 bases map to TRBD1. The germline gives CDR1 MDHEN, CDR2 SYDVKM. The V and J ends lost 6 bases and 2 bases, in that order; junction bases with no gene match: 5. The CDR3 loop spans 15 amino acids. The CDR3 coding sequence is TGTGCCAGCAGCCGTGGGACAGGGGCCACAGATACGCAGTATTTT. Encoded protein: CASSRGTGATDTQYF. Complete variable domain (other parts from reference TRBV28 and TRBJ2-3): DVKVTQSSRYLVKRTGEKVFLECVQDMDHENMFWYRQDPGLGLRLIYFSYDVKMKEKGDIPEGYSVSREKKERFSLILESASTNQTSMYLCASSRGTGATDTQYFGPGTRLTVL.

This sequence joins TRBV25-1 and TRBJ2-1; 11 nucleotides line up with TRBD2. Per germline, CDR1 MGHDK and CDR2 SYGVNS. Losses at the gene ends were 6 bases for V and 10 bases for J; bases not matched to a gene: 8. The CDR3 is 14 amino acids. CDR3 sequence: CASRTSGNIGEQFF. Here the CDR3 DNA reads TGTGCCAGCAGGACTAGCGGGAACATAGGCGAGCAGTTCTTC.

The chain carries TRBV18 and TRBJ1-1; 8 bases agree with TRBD1. Trimming removed 3 bases from V and 8 bases from J; junction bases left unmatched: 2. This CDR3 has 12 residues. Germline V lookup: CDR1 KGHSH, CDR2 LQKENI. CDR3 residues: CASSPGDREAFF. CDR3 nucleotides: TGTGCCAGCTCACCCGGGGACAGGGAAGCTTTCTTT.

This rearrangement joins TRBV29-1 to TRBJ1-1; the D is unclear. V was trimmed by 7 bases and J by 4 bases, leaving 7 bases between them. This CDR3 contains 10 residues. CDR1 SQVTM and CDR2 ANQGSEA come from the germline V gene. The CDR3 DNA follows: TGCAGCGCCGTCGTCACTGAAGCTTTCTTT. Translated: CSAVVTEAFF.

Worth noting for this clone: The same CDR3 also results from other DNA sequences found in this sample. The chain couples TRBV7-3 to TRBJ2-1; maybe TRBD2 (5 bases). The CDR3 covers 12 residues. V shed 5 bases and J shed 7 bases, with 9 bases lying between them. From germline, CDR1 is SGHTA and CDR2 FQGTGA. CDR3 region: CASSLRGNEQFF. The CDR3 coding sequence is TGTGCCAGCAGCCTAAGAGGGAATGAGCAGTTCTTC.

The chain is built from TRBV5-1 and TRBJ2-1; 10 bases match TRBD2. V lost 5 bases to trimming and J lost 0 bases; unmatched junction nucleotides: 17. Germline lookup yields CDR1 SGHRS and CDR2 YFSETQ. The CDR3 consists of 20 residues. CDR3 nucleotide sequence: TGCGCCAGCAGGCACAAGCCAGCGGGAGGGCAGACCCTCTCCTACAATGAGCAGTTCTTC. It yields the protein CASRHKPAGGQTLSYNEQFF.